The clone carrying this T cell receptor beta chain was seen once. Its specificity is not known. This entry is derived from a study of graft-versus-host responses after intestinal transplantation. The CDR3 has 17 amino acids. Per the germline V gene, CDR1 is SGHRS and CDR2 is YFSETQ. V was pared by 4 bases and J by 7 bases, with 27 bases between. TCRdb's copy holds only in-frame clones and misses some; the assay was immunoSEQ multiplex PCR. The sample carries about 99,000 clones, roughly 93% recorded once. The chain uses TRBV5-1 and TRBJ2-7; D may be TRBD2 (6 bases). The TCR sequence derives from a human donor who received an intestinal transplant. The sequencing here drew on unstimulated CD8+ T cells sorted from spleen or lymph node cells, taken before intestinal transplant. In nucleotides, the CDR3 is TGCGCCAGCAGCCCCACGGGGTTCCGGGACTTAAGTGATGAGCAGTACTTC. Amino acid sequence: CASSPTGFRDLSDEQYF.